These 24 T cell receptor beta chains originate from one sample sequenced in a study of radiotherapy plus CTLA-4 blockade in lung cancer. Here immunoSEQ multiplex PCR was the method, and the copy in TCRdb shows in-frame clones only, minus some. Of approximately 38,000 clones detected, 65% to 90% appear once; the ten largest clones hold approximately 23%. The starting material was peripheral blood, obtained from a patient treated with radiotherapy plus ipilimumab. Receptors were obtained from a human donor with non-small cell lung cancer whose response to radiotherapy plus ipilimumab could not be evaluated.

The chain couples TRBV7-2 to TRBJ2-4; maybe TRBD1 (6 bases). This CDR3 contains 16 residues. The germline gives CDR1 SGHTA, CDR2 FQGNSA. V lost 0 bases to trimming and J lost 2 bases, with 11 bases between them. CDR3 DNA: TGTGCCAGCAGCTTAGCCGGGACAACGTCCAAAAACATTCAGTACTTC. It translates to CASSLAGTTSKNIQYF.

J is TRBJ2-7 and V is TRBV6-1; a weak D match, TRBD2 (5 bases). V was shortened by 2 bases and J by 0 bases, with 11 bases between the two germline ends. This CDR3 is built from 15 residues. Germline CDR1 and CDR2: MNHNS and SASEGT. CDR3 DNA: TGTGCCAGCAGTGAAACCACTAGTTCCTCCTACGAGCAGTACTTC. Its protein product is CASSETTSSSYEQYF.

This rearrangement joins TRBV2 to TRBJ1-1; D is unresolved. Germline lookup yields CDR1 SNHLY and CDR2 FYNNEI. CDR3 length equals 13 residues. Trimming pared 2 bases from V and 5 bases from J, leaving 9 bases between. The CDR3 here is CASSEWGGTEAFF. CDR3 in DNA: TGTGCCAGCAGTGAATGGGGAGGGACTGAAGCTTTCTTT.

The chain joins TRBV28 to TRBJ1-3, with 7 bases identical to TRBD1. Germline V gene lookup returns CDR1 MDHEN and CDR2 SYDVKM. CDR3 length: 15 residues. Unmatched junction bases numbered 8, after V lost 6 bases and J lost 3 bases. The CDR3 protein is CASRPSYRGGNTIYF. The CDR3 bases are TGTGCCAGCAGACCTTCGTACAGGGGTGGAAACACCATATATTTT.

V and J are TRBV27 and TRBJ1-6; D unresolved. Trimming stripped 7 bases from V and 10 bases from J, with 14 bases between. The CDR3 has 13 amino acids. In germline, CDR1 is MNHEY, CDR2 SMNVEV (reference sequence). This CDR3 is CASTSPPGSPLHF. CDR3 sequence (DNA): TGTGCCAGCACCTCTCCACCGGGGTCACCCCTCCACTTT.

This clone came up once. The chain recombines TRBV19 with TRBJ1-5; D might be TRBD1 (5 bases). CDR1 LNHDA and CDR2 SQIVND come from the germline V gene (reference sequence). The CDR3 sequence is 16 residues long. V shed 1 base and J shed 1 base, with 11 bases lying between them. Written as DNA, the CDR3 is TGTGCCAGTAGTATAGCCGAATGGGGCAGCAATCAGCCCCAGCATTTT. Translation: CASSIAEWGSNQPQHF.

The V gene is TRBV14, the J gene TRBJ2-7, with D maybe TRBD2 (5 bases). Germline CDR1 SGHDN, CDR2 FVKESK. The length of the CDR3 is 15 residues. V was clipped by 1 base and J by 0 bases, with 10 bases between them. The CDR3 loop reads CASSQVEGYSYEQYF. The DNA for the CDR3 is TGTGCCAGCAGCCAAGTTGAGGGCTACTCCTACGAGCAGTACTTC.

The CDR3 DNA reads as TGTGCCAGTACCGAGACCGGGTCCAGCTACACCTTC. Translating it yields CASTETGSSYTF. This rearrangement joins TRBV19 to TRBJ1-2; D not resolved. Looked up from germline, CDR1 is LNHDA and CDR2 is SQIVND (reference sequence). V lost 7 bases to trimming and J lost 9 bases, with 15 bases between them. CDR3 size: 12 residues.

This clone was seen a handful of times. The rearrangement uses TRBV15 and TRBJ2-6; no reliable D call. Between the trimmed V and J ends, which lost 2 bases and 0 bases, there was a span of 5 bases. This CDR3 spans 15 amino acids. Germline loops: CDR1 LNHNV, CDR2 YYDKDF (reference sequence). The CDR3 sequence: CATSRPRSGANVLTF. DNA for the CDR3: TGTGCCACCAGCAGACCCCGCTCTGGGGCCAACGTCCTGACTTTC. The whole variable domain, filled in from reference TRBV15 and TRBJ2-6, reads DAMVIQNPRYQVTQFGKPVTLSCSQTLNHNVMYWYQQKSSQAPKLLFHYYDKDFNNEADTPDNFQSRRPNTSFCFLDIRSPGLGDTAMYLCATSRPRSGANVLTFGAGSRLTVL.

V and J are TRBV4-2 and TRBJ2-7; perhaps TRBD1 as D (6 bases). The CDR3 is made up of 18 amino acids. Germline V gene sequence: CDR1 LGHNA, CDR2 YNFKEQ. V was shortened by 1 base and J by 0 bases, with 19 bases between the two germline ends. The CDR3 nucleotides read TGTGCCAGCAGCCAAGGCCAACCGGACAGCGTCAGCTCCTACGAGCAGTACTTC. The encoded protein is CASSQGQPDSVSSYEQYF.

V and J are TRBV5-1 and TRBJ2-5; D possibly corresponds to TRBD2 (6 bases). There are 14 residues in the CDR3. The ends were cut back, 4 bases at V and 5 bases at J, with 15 bases in the middle. In germline, CDR1 is SGHRS, CDR2 YFSETQ. As DNA, the CDR3 is TGCGCCAGCAGCCCGGGACTCAGCGGCGAGACCCAGTACTTC. Its protein is CASSPGLSGETQYF.

This clone was observed a few times. This sequence joins TRBV19 and TRBJ2-1; D remains ambiguous. The CDR3 covers 14 residues. V shed 7 bases and J shed 0 bases, with 10 bases lying between them. The germline gives CDR1 LNHDA, CDR2 SQIVND (reference sequence). CDR3 region: CASNAWSSYNEQFF. In nucleotides, the CDR3 is TGTGCCAGTAATGCTTGGAGCTCCTACAATGAGCAGTTCTTC.

The chain has TRBV19 and TRBJ2-1, with D unclear. Trimming cost V 1 base and J 3 bases, with 4 bases left between them. Germline V gene lookup returns CDR1 LNHDA and CDR2 SQIVND (reference sequence). The CDR3 contains 13 residues. CDR3 protein: CASSIGSYNEQFF. The CDR3 coding sequence is TGTGCCAGTAGTATAGGTAGCTACAATGAGCAGTTCTTC.

This chain uses TRBV27 with TRBJ2-4; no clear D. V gave up 5 bases and J gave up 0 bases, with 8 bases separating them. Per the germline V gene, CDR1 is MNHEY and CDR2 is SMNVEV (reference sequence). The CDR3 spans 14 residues. The CDR3 DNA is TGTGCCAGCAGTCCACATTTAGCCAAAAACATTCAGTACTTC. Its translation is CASSPHLAKNIQYF.

The chain recombines TRBV27 with TRBJ2-7; D ambiguous. Trimming removed 5 bases at V and 0 bases at J, with 8 bases between. CDR1 and CDR2 from the germline V gene are MNHEY and SMNVEV (reference sequence). This CDR3 spans 13 amino acids. The CDR3 spells CASSMTSSYEQYF. CDR3 bases: TGTGCCAGCAGTATGACAAGCTCCTACGAGCAGTACTTC.

The genes are TRBV6-6 and TRBJ2-2; D is possibly TRBD1 (5 bases). V was cut by 0 bases and J by 5 bases, with 7 bases left in between. The CDR3 has 14 residues. Germline V gene data show CDR1 as MNHNY and CDR2 as SVGAGI (reference sequence). CDR3 sequence: CASSYSGETGELFF. CDR3 nucleotides: TGTGCCAGCAGTTACTCAGGGGAAACCGGGGAGCTGTTTTTT.

The chain links TRBV7-9 to TRBJ1-2, with a tentative D call TRBD1 (6 bases). The CDR3 contains 14 residues. V gave up 6 bases and J gave up 4 bases, with 15 bases separating them. The germline V gene has CDR1 SEHNR and CDR2 FQNEAQ (reference sequence). CDR3 residues: CASSPIDRPYGYTF. The CDR3 nucleotides read TGTGCCAGCAGTCCCATCGACAGGCCCTATGGCTACACCTTC. Looking up the rest from reference TRBV7-9 and TRBJ1-2 gives the full variable domain: DTGVSQNPRHKITKRGQNVTFRCDPISEHNRLYWYRQTLGQGPEFLTYFQNEAQLEKSRLLSDRFSAERPKGSFSTLEIQRTEQGDSAMYLCASSPIDRPYGYTFGSGTRLTVV.

The CDR3 region is CASSLTTGNTIYF. In DNA, the CDR3 is TGTGCCAGCAGTCTAACTACTGGAAACACCATATATTTT. The chain combines TRBV28 with TRBJ1-3; D is uncertain. The CDR3 spans 13 residues. Germline assignment: CDR1 MDHEN and CDR2 SYDVKM. V was cut by 5 bases and J by 2 bases, with 7 bases left in between.

V gene TRBV10-3 combines with J gene TRBJ1-2, with TRBD1 as a possible D gene (5 bases). This CDR3 region has 13 residues. Per germline, CDR1 ENHRY and CDR2 SYGVKD. Deletions cut 0 bases from V and 5 bases from J, with 7 bases between. The CDR3 loop reads CAISESPGYGYTF. Here the CDR3 DNA reads TGTGCCATCAGTGAGTCCCCAGGGTATGGCTACACCTTC.

As DNA, the CDR3 is TGTGCCAGCAGCTTAGTGGCGGAAGAGACCCAGTACTTC. It translates to CASSLVAEETQYF. The chain couples TRBV7-9 to TRBJ2-5; D not resolved. V was clipped by 1 base and J by 3 bases, with 6 bases between them. CDR1 is SEHNR and CDR2 is FQNEAQ in the germline V gene (reference sequence). The CDR3 consists of 13 residues.

This clone came up once. V usage is TRBV10-1 and J usage is TRBJ2-5; 8 bases are a match to TRBD1. The J call could be wrong; TRBJ2-7 is a better fit for the DNA end. The CDR3 consists of 12 residues. The germline V gene encodes CDR1 WNHNN and CDR2 SYGVQD (reference sequence). CDR3 sequence: CARGTGGDEQYF. CDR3 nucleotide sequence: TGCGCCAGGGGGACAGGCGGCGACGAGCAGTACTTC.

V is TRBV7-8 and J is TRBJ2-1; maybe TRBD2 (6 bases). V was shortened by 2 bases and J by 8 bases, with 10 bases between the two germline ends. From germline, CDR1 is SGHVS and CDR2 FQNEAQ. The length of the CDR3 is 13 residues. The CDR3 DNA sequence: TGTGCCAGCAGCTTACGGTGGGGGGATGAGCAGTTCTTC. It encodes CASSLRWGDEQFF.

Only a few counts were recorded for this clone. The chain employs TRBV28 and TRBJ1-6; unclear D gene. This CDR3 region has 13 residues. Germline CDR1 MDHEN, CDR2 SYDVKM. Trimming shortened V by 4 bases and J by 9 bases, and 10 bases separated the two germline ends. CDR3 coding DNA: TGTGCCAGCAGTTCCCCGGCGGGTTCACCCCTCCACTTT. As protein: CASSSPAGSPLHF. Looking up the rest from reference TRBV28 and TRBJ1-6 gives the full variable domain: DVKVTQSSRYLVKRTGEKVFLECVQDMDHENMFWYRQDPGLGLRLIYFSYDVKMKEKGDIPEGYSVSREKKERFSLILESASTNQTSMYLCASSSPAGSPLHFGNGTRLTVT.

As DNA, the CDR3 is TGTGCCAGTACCTCGACAGGGGCCGCCAGCGGCTACACCTTC. As protein: CASTSTGAASGYTF. V gene TRBV19 combines with J gene TRBJ1-2; 8 nucleotides align to TRBD1. This CDR3 comprises 14 residues. V lost 7 bases and J lost 8; bases outside the gene matches: 12. From germline, CDR1 is LNHDA and CDR2 SQIVND (reference sequence).